The 10 T cell receptor beta chains in this list originate from one sample, sequenced in a study of technical replicates of blood from a few donors. Produced via immunoSEQ multiplex PCR; TCRdb's table is partial and in-frame only. The sample has roughly 74,000 clones, 91% seen once. Specimen: T cells isolated from PBMCs. These TCRs come from a human donor in good health.

The count of this clone is one. The rearrangement joins TRBV27 to TRBJ1-4; a weak D match, TRBD1 (5 bases). This CDR3 spans 14 amino acids. V gave up 3 bases and J gave up 7 bases, with 12 bases separating them. Germline CDR1 is MNHEY and CDR2 is SMNVEV (reference sequence). CDR3 coding DNA: TGTGCCAGCAGTTTCACGGGGGGGGGTGAAAAACTGTTTTTT. This gives the protein CASSFTGGGEKLFF.

The CDR3 reads CASSLRDRPLQETQYF. In nucleotides, the CDR3 is TGTGCCAGCAGCTTAAGGGACAGACCCCTCCAAGAGACCCAGTACTTC. V is TRBV5-5 and J is TRBJ2-5; 7 positions agree with TRBD1. Germline CDR1 SGHKS, CDR2 YYEKEE (reference sequence). Losses at the gene ends were 2 bases for V and 1 base for J; bases not matched to a gene: 8. There are 16 residues in the CDR3.

This rearrangement joins TRBV4-2 to TRBJ2-1, with 9 bases matching TRBD2. Germline CDR1 is LGHNA and CDR2 is YNFKEQ. Unmatched junction bases numbered 8, after V lost 0 bases and J lost 11 bases. This CDR3 is 15 amino acids long. In DNA, the CDR3 is TGTGCCAGCAGCCAAGAATCCGGGCTAGCGGGAAAGCAGTTCTTC. Amino acids: CASSQESGLAGKQFF.

V is TRBV9 and J is TRBJ2-1, with 8 bases identical to TRBD2. V lost 4 bases and J lost 4; bases outside the gene matches: 7. Germline CDR1 SGDLS, CDR2 YYNGEE. The CDR3 covers 15 residues. CDR3 sequence: CASSPRLAWYNEQFF. CDR3 in DNA: TGTGCCAGCAGCCCCCGACTAGCGTGGTACAATGAGCAGTTCTTC. The full variable domain, its missing parts supplied by reference TRBV9 and TRBJ2-1, is DSGVTQTPKHLITATGQRVTLRCSPRSGDLSVYWYQQSLDQGLQFLIQYYNGEERAKGNILERFSAQQFPDLHSELNLSSLELGDSALYFCASSPRLAWYNEQFFGPGTRLTVL.

The chain links TRBV4-3 to TRBJ2-7, with 9 bases aligning to TRBD1. In germline, CDR1 is LGHNA, CDR2 YSLEER. This CDR3 has 15 amino acids. V was pared by 1 base and J by 4 bases, with 5 bases of the junction left unmatched. CDR3 protein: CASSQAGTGTYEQYF. The CDR3 region has the DNA TGCGCCAGCAGCCAAGCCGGGACAGGGACTTACGAGCAGTACTTC.

The genes are TRBV5-1 and TRBJ2-3, with D possibly matching TRBD1 (6 bases). There are 15 residues in the CDR3. Germline V lookup: CDR1 SGHRS, CDR2 YFSETQ. Between the trimmed V and J ends, which lost 7 bases and 4 bases, there was a span of 19 bases. The CDR3 is CASSLRAGAADTQYF. The CDR3 bases are TGCGCCAGCTCCCTTCGCGCAGGGGCCGCAGATACGCAGTATTTT.

This chain joins TRBV9 and TRBJ2-5; 12 nucleotides match TRBD2. Germline V gene lookup returns CDR1 SGDLS and CDR2 YYNGEE. The CDR3 is made up of 17 amino acids. V shed 4 bases and J 5 bases; nucleotides not matched to a gene: 12. The DNA for the CDR3 is TGTGCCAGCAGCTACGGACTAGCGGGGAGGACGGGGGAGACCCAGTACTTC. Protein sequence: CASSYGLAGRTGETQYF.

The chain is built from TRBV30 and TRBJ2-3, with 7 nucleotides matching TRBD1. The CDR3 is made up of 15 amino acids. The V gene end was trimmed by 4 bases and the J gene end by 5 bases; junction bases not matched to a gene: 12. Germline V gives CDR1 GTSNPN, CDR2 SVGIG (reference sequence). The CDR3 DNA follows: TGTGCCTGGAACCCAGACAGGGAGACGAAAGATACGCAGTATTTT. Amino acid sequence: CAWNPDRETKDTQYF. The full variable domain, in which reference TRBV30 and TRBJ2-3 provide the parts outside the CDR3, is SQTIHQWPATLVQPVGSPLSLECTVEGTSNPNLYWYRQAAGRGLQLLFYSVGIGQISSEVPQNLSASRPQDRQFILSSKKLLLSDSGFYLCAWNPDRETKDTQYFGPGTRLTVL.

This clone was picked up many times. This rearrangement joins TRBV28 to TRBJ2-2; D gene uncertain. Per germline, CDR1 MDHEN and CDR2 SYDVKM. The CDR3 covers 15 residues. V shed 7 bases and J shed 4 bases, with 16 bases lying between them. The CDR3 region has the DNA TGTGCCAGCAACCTCCGGGTAAAAGGCACCGGGGAGCTGTTTTTT. Its translation is CASNLRVKGTGELFF.

This clone has only one observation. The chain is built from TRBV7-9 and TRBJ2-1; 7 bases map to TRBD2. There are 13 residues in the CDR3. Germline CDR1 is SEHNR and CDR2 is FQNEAQ (reference sequence). The V gene end was trimmed by 2 bases and the J gene end by 9 bases; junction bases not matched to a gene: 4. CDR3 DNA: TGTGCCAGCAGCTTAAAGCGGGACGGTGAGCAGTTCTTC. Residues: CASSLKRDGEQFF.